This paragraph reports one TCR beta chain. Its cognate antigen is unknown. Terminally differentiated effector memory CD45RA+ cells were excluded by CCR7 positive selection of CD45RO-negative cells. This sample stems from a study of shared clonotypes between healthy human individuals. Study-wide findings and caveats: Unshared clonotypes carried lower generation probabilities than those common to all four donors. A generally larger estimated richness was seen in naive subsets than in memory subsets. Represented diversity, genetic and exposure-history alike, was limited by few donors.

TCRdb keeps only in-frame clones here, not all; method: immunoSEQ multiplex PCR. The repertoire holds some 2,100,000 clones, with about 93% as singletons. V shed 1 base and J shed 0 bases, with 6 bases lying between them. Germline loops: CDR1 SGHTA, CDR2 FQGNSA. The CDR3 is 14 amino acids. The sequence was obtained from a young man in good health. Some clones in this sample may be carry-over from other donors' samples. The gene calls are TRBV7-2 and TRBJ1-1, with no clear D. The sample comprised naive CD8+ T cells from PBMCs. The CDR3 DNA reads as TGTGCCAGCAGCTTAGTAGAGTTGAACACTGAAGCTTTCTTT. Translating gives CASSLVELNTEAFF.